A single sample is the source of the 26 T cell receptor beta chains below, sequenced in a study of cytotoxic CD8 clonotypes in ibrutinib-treated CLL. TCRdb keeps only in-frame clones here, not all; method: immunoSEQ multiplex PCR. The sample holds about 72,000 clones, under 70% seen once. The sequenced sample was PBMCs, obtained after 12 months of ibrutinib treatment. Source of these receptors: a human donor with chronic lymphocytic leukemia.

The J gene is TRBJ2-3, the V gene TRBV25-1; weak D call: TRBD2 (7 bases). The CDR3 has 18 residues. Germline CDR1 reads MGHDK; CDR2 reads SYGVNS. The V end lost 5 bases, the J end lost 4 bases, and 25 bases lay between the germline ends. CDR3 loop: CASSLSRGGKGGADTQYF. The CDR3 coding sequence is TGTGCCAGCAGTCTGTCTCGAGGGGGTAAGGGAGGGGCAGATACGCAGTATTTT.

In this sample, this clone turned up a few times. The gene calls are TRBV7-6 and TRBJ1-1; D is unclear. Trimming pared 5 bases from V and 1 base from J, leaving 8 bases between. The CDR3 is made up of 13 amino acids. CDR1 and CDR2 (germline): SGHVS, FNYEAQ. The CDR3 loop is CASSEGRNTEAFF. DNA of the CDR3: TGTGCCAGCAGCGAAGGGCGGAACACTGAAGCTTTCTTT.

This chain uses TRBV9 with TRBJ1-3; D is unclear. The CDR3 extends over 14 amino acids. Germline loops: CDR1 SGDLS, CDR2 YYNGEE. Trimming took 1 base from V and 4 from J, leaving 9 bases between them. The CDR3 sequence is CASSVSGLGNTIYF. Here the CDR3 DNA reads TGTGCCAGCAGCGTATCGGGGTTAGGAAACACCATATATTTT. The variable domain in full, completed from reference TRBV9 and TRBJ1-3, reads DSGVTQTPKHLITATGQRVTLRCSPRSGDLSVYWYQQSLDQGLQFLIQYYNGEERAKGNILERFSAQQFPDLHSELNLSSLELGDSALYFCASSVSGLGNTIYFGEGSWLTVV.

The gene calls are TRBV10-3 and TRBJ1-2, with D possibly TRBD1 on 6 matching bases. V was shortened by 2 bases and J by 6 bases, with 10 bases between the two germline ends. The CDR3 spans 13 residues. Germline CDR1 reads ENHRY; CDR2 reads SYGVKD. The CDR3 protein is CAISEGGADGYTF. Written as DNA, the CDR3 is TGTGCCATCAGTGAGGGGGGGGCAGATGGCTACACCTTC.

The rearrangement uses TRBV5-6 and TRBJ1-1; D remains unclear. Germline V gene sequence: CDR1 SGHDT, CDR2 YYEEEE. This CDR3 is 14 amino acids long. The ends were cut back, 0 bases at V and 2 bases at J, with 8 bases in the middle. CDR3 DNA: TGTGCCAGCAGCTTGGACAGACCAAACACTGAAGCTTTCTTT. As protein: CASSLDRPNTEAFF.

The table lists this clone with a few counts. V and J are TRBV27 and TRBJ2-4; D not certain. Germline V gene sequence: CDR1 MNHEY, CDR2 SMNVEV (reference sequence). V gave up 3 bases and J gave up 0 bases, with 6 bases separating them. The CDR3 covers 14 residues. The CDR3 region has the DNA TGTGCCAGCAGTTTTCATGGAGCCAAAAACATTCAGTACTTC. Protein sequence: CASSFHGAKNIQYF.

V and J are TRBV5-1 and TRBJ2-2; D remains unclear. V lost 2 bases to trimming and J lost 6 bases, with 8 bases between them. Germline-derived CDR1 and CDR2 are SGHRS and YFSETQ. The CDR3 totals 13 residues. Here the CDR3 DNA reads TGCGCCAGCAGCTTAAGTGTGTCCGGGGAGCTGTTTTTT. Its translation is CASSLSVSGELFF.

The chain carries TRBV21-1 and TRBJ2-3; whether TRBD1, the table's D call, matches the DNA was not checked. TRBV21-1 is a pseudogene. This CDR3 is 14 amino acids long. In nucleotides, the CDR3 is TGTGCCAGCGGCCCCCGATTCTGCACAGATACGCAGTATTTT. This codes for CASGPRFCTDTQYF.

The V gene is TRBV18, the J gene TRBJ2-7; 10 bases fit TRBD1. The J segment lost 5 bases and the V segment lost 6 bases, leaving 10 bases of the junction unmatched. CDR3 length: 15 amino acids. Germline assignment: CDR1 KGHSH and CDR2 LQKENI. The CDR3: CASSPGQGEINEQYF. Here the CDR3 DNA reads TGTGCCAGCTCGCCAGGACAGGGGGAGATTAACGAGCAGTACTTC.

V gene TRBV9 combines with J gene TRBJ2-7; tentative D call: TRBD1 (5 bases). The CDR3 length is 14 residues. Germline V gives CDR1 SGDLS, CDR2 YYNGEE. V gave up 0 bases and J gave up 6 bases, with 13 bases separating them. The chain's CDR3 is CASSVAWQGLEQYF. CDR3 nucleotide sequence: TGTGCCAGCAGCGTAGCATGGCAGGGTCTCGAGCAGTACTTC.

The CDR3 DNA reads as TGTGCCAGCAGCCGGGACAGGGCCTACGAGCAGTACTTC. It codes for CASSRDRAYEQYF. This rearrangement joins TRBV6-6 to TRBJ2-7; 9 nucleotides line up with TRBD1. CDR3 length: 13 residues. CDR1 is MNHNY, CDR2 SVGAGI, per germline (reference sequence). J lost 2 bases, V lost 6 bases, and 2 bases had no gene match.

The V call is TRBV5-5, the J call TRBJ2-3, with D perhaps matching TRBD1 or TRBD2 (5 bases each). Trimming cost V 4 bases and J 2 bases, with 14 bases left between them. Germline CDR1 and CDR2: SGHKS and YYEKEE (reference sequence). The CDR3 consists of 15 residues. The CDR3 sequence: CASSPRGRSTDTQYF. CDR3 nucleotide sequence: TGTGCCAGCAGCCCCCGGGGCCGATCCACAGATACGCAGTATTTT.

A remark on this clone: Other DNA sequences in this specimen translate into the identical CDR3. The chain carries TRBV6-1 and TRBJ1-5, with D hard to call. V shed 2 bases and J shed 0 bases, with 8 bases lying between them. CDR1 and CDR2 (germline): MNHNS, SASEGT. This CDR3 contains 15 residues. In DNA form, the CDR3 reads TGTGCCAGCAGTGAAAGATATTATAGCAATCAGCCCCAGCATTTT. This translates into CASSERYYSNQPQHF.

The rearrangement uses TRBV7-9 and TRBJ2-7; D is unclear. Germline CDR1 and CDR2: SEHNR and FQNEAQ (reference sequence). Trimming cost V 5 bases and J 5 bases, with 16 bases left between them. This CDR3 is built from 14 residues. The DNA of the CDR3 is TGTGCCAGCAGCCCCTGGGGTTTGAGCCACGAGCAGTACTTC. Translation: CASSPWGLSHEQYF.

About this clone: The germline gene is not matched at one end of the junction; a read error may be the cause. The chain employs TRBV4-3 and TRBJ1-3, with D perhaps TRBD1 (6 bases). CDR3 size: 16 residues. CDR1 and CDR2 (germline): LGHNA, YSLEER. CDR3 DNA sequence: TGCGCCAGCAGCCAAGATTGGACAGTCGGAGGAATCACCATATATTTT. Protein product: CASSQDWTVGGITIYF.

The chain combines TRBV5-8 with TRBJ1-1; D might be TRBD1 (5 bases). CDR1 is SGHTS, CDR2 YDEGEE, per germline. Between the trimmed V and J ends, which lost 2 bases and 0 bases, there was a span of 11 bases. The CDR3 sequence is 15 residues long. The CDR3 nucleotides read TGTGCCAGCAGCTTACCAGGGAAAATGAACACTGAAGCTTTCTTT. It encodes CASSLPGKMNTEAFF.

The chain carries TRBV19 and TRBJ2-1, with D maybe TRBD2 (5 bases). The germline V gene encodes CDR1 LNHDA and CDR2 SQIVND (reference sequence). V was pared by 4 bases and J by 10 bases, with 8 bases between. This CDR3 has 11 amino acids. This CDR3 reads CASSTGGEQFF. The CDR3 DNA reads as TGTGCCAGTAGTACCGGCGGGGAGCAGTTCTTC.

The chain links TRBV9 to TRBJ2-2; D is possibly TRBD2 (6 bases). The germline gives CDR1 SGDLS, CDR2 YYNGEE. The CDR3 is made up of 16 amino acids. Trimming cost V 6 bases and J 0 bases, with 15 bases left between them. The CDR3 nucleotides are TGTGCCAGCATCGACGACGGGAGTCCGAACACCGGGGAGCTGTTTTTT. This codes for CASIDDGSPNTGELFF.

The CDR3, as DNA: TGTGCCAGTAGTATTCGGGAGGAAAAACTGTTTTTT. It encodes CASSIREEKLFF. The chain has TRBV19 and TRBJ1-4; D unclear. CDR1 is LNHDA, CDR2 SQIVND, per germline (reference sequence). The CDR3 spans 12 residues. The V end was cut by 3 bases, the J end by 8 bases, with 7 bases between.

The V call is TRBV6-5, the J call TRBJ1-1; D gene uncertain. The V end was cut by 5 bases, the J end by 4 bases, with 8 bases between. CDR1 and CDR2 from the germline V gene are MNHEY and SVGAGI. This CDR3 has 12 residues. The CDR3 nucleotides are TGTGCCAGCAGTCACCCGGTCACTGAAGCTTTCTTT. Translated: CASSHPVTEAFF.

This clone was picked up a small number of times. This rearrangement joins TRBV19 to TRBJ2-2; 8 bases are shared with TRBD1. From germline, CDR1 is LNHDA and CDR2 SQIVND (reference sequence). The CDR3 sequence is 14 residues long. V gave up 7 bases and J gave up 7 bases; unmatched junction bases: 8. CDR3 DNA: TGTGCCAGTACCCCAGGGGGCGTTGACGGGGAGCTGTTTTTT. Protein: CASTPGGVDGELFF. Full variable domain (missing parts from reference TRBV19 and TRBJ2-2): DGGITQSPKYLFRKEGQNVTLSCEQNLNHDAMYWYRQDPGQGLRLIYYSQIVNDFQKGDIAEGYSVSREKKESFPLTVTSAQKNPTAFYLCASTPGGVDGELFFGEGSRLTVL.

The chain recombines TRBV9 with TRBJ2-7; 8 nucleotides agree with TRBD1. In germline, CDR1 is SGDLS, CDR2 YYNGEE. The CDR3 runs 16 residues. The V segment lost 4 bases and the J segment 5 bases; nucleotides outside the gene matches: 14. The CDR3 region is CASSTNYRDRSHEQYF. CDR3 nucleotide sequence: TGTGCCAGCAGCACAAACTACCGGGACAGGAGCCACGAGCAGTACTTC.

The chain employs TRBV14 and TRBJ1-1, with 7 bases aligning to TRBD1. This CDR3 region has 17 residues. Losses at the gene ends were 5 bases for V and 0 bases for J; bases not matched to a gene: 12. Per germline, CDR1 SGHDN and CDR2 FVKESK. CDR3 nucleotide sequence: TGTGCCAGCAGCTTGTACGGGACAGCGACCATGAACACTGAAGCTTTCTTT. This codes for CASSLYGTATMNTEAFF.

In this sample, this clone turned up once. The V and J genes are TRBV5-4 and TRBJ2-1; perhaps TRBD2 as D (6 bases). The V end was cut by 4 bases, the J end by 4 bases, with 18 bases between. Germline assignment: CDR1 SGHNT and CDR2 YYREEE (reference sequence). This CDR3 has 16 residues. CDR3 in amino acids: CASSDQGERGYNEQFF. The CDR3 nucleotides read TGTGCCAGCAGCGATCAAGGGGAACGGGGGTACAATGAGCAGTTCTTC.

The chain recombines TRBV11-2 with TRBJ2-7, with D tentatively TRBD1 (5 bases). The CDR3 extends over 14 amino acids. Trimming left V 5 bases short and J 0 bases short, with 11 bases between. Germline loops: CDR1 SGHAT, CDR2 FQNNGV. DNA for the CDR3: TGTGCCAGCAGCACGAGACAGAGCTCCTACGAGCAGTACTTC. Translating it yields CASSTRQSSYEQYF.

This chain joins TRBV10-3 and TRBJ1-6; 7 bases line up with TRBD1. The V gene end was trimmed by 7 bases and the J gene end by 9 bases; junction bases not matched to a gene: 6. Germline V gene sequence: CDR1 ENHRY, CDR2 SYGVKD. The length of the CDR3 is 13 residues. CDR3 residues: CAIKQGTLSPLHF. CDR3 sequence (DNA): TGTGCCATCAAACAGGGGACCCTTTCACCCCTCCACTTT.